This passage covers 5 T cell receptor beta chains from one sample sequenced in a study of cytomegalovirus exposure and HLA in healthy donors. 60 Vbeta and 13 Jbeta primers were used in PCR. The method was immunoSEQ multiplex PCR; TCRdb's version includes in-frame clones alone and lacks a portion of them. Among around 110,000 clones listed, about 80% were seen once. Sequencing was carried out using PBMCs. The receptor source for this set is a man between 25 and 39 years old in good health and CMV-seropositive.

The chain has TRBV28 and TRBJ1-4; D gene uncertain. The CDR3 length is 17 residues. Trimming shortened V by 7 bases and J by 4 bases, and 22 bases separated the two germline ends. Germline CDR1 MDHEN, CDR2 SYDVKM. The CDR3 DNA follows: TGTGCCAGCACCCCCCAGGCAGGTCGGCACCTTAATGAAAAACTGTTTTTT. Translating it yields CASTPQAGRHLNEKLFF.

V and J are TRBV28 and TRBJ2-3, with 9 bases that match TRBD2. With 0 bases clipped from V and 3 bases from J, the junction kept 4 bases outside the gene matches. This CDR3 region has 16 residues. Germline loops: CDR1 MDHEN, CDR2 SYDVKM. The CDR3 protein is CASSLWLAGVTDTQYF. In DNA form, the CDR3 reads TGTGCCAGCAGTTTATGGTTAGCGGGAGTTACAGATACGCAGTATTTT. Based on the CDR3 plus reference TRBV28 and TRBJ2-3, the full variable domain is DVKVTQSSRYLVKRTGEKVFLECVQDMDHENMFWYRQDPGLGLRLIYFSYDVKMKEKGDIPEGYSVSREKKERFSLILESASTNQTSMYLCASSLWLAGVTDTQYFGPGTRLTVL.

The chain links TRBV2 to TRBJ2-5; D possibly corresponds to TRBD1 (6 bases). Trimming pared 6 bases from V and 1 base from J, leaving 12 bases between. CDR3 length: 14 amino acids. Germline V gene sequence: CDR1 SNHLY, CDR2 FYNNEI. In nucleotides, the CDR3 is TGTGCCAGCAGCTTGGGGGCACTCCAAGAGACCCAGTACTTC. Protein sequence: CASSLGALQETQYF.

The chain employs TRBV10-3 and TRBJ2-2; the match to TRBD1 covers 9 bases. The germline CDR1 and CDR2 sequences are ENHRY and SYGVKD. V trimming: 6 bases; J trimming: 6 bases; junction bases outside the gene matches: 5. The CDR3 extends over 14 amino acids. CDR3 sequence: CAISPGQGSGELFF. The CDR3, as DNA: TGTGCCATCAGCCCGGGACAGGGTTCCGGGGAGCTGTTTTTT.

The chain uses TRBV13 and TRBJ1-2; D possibly corresponds to TRBD1 (5 bases). V was clipped by 1 base and J by 4 bases, with 10 bases between them. The CDR3 is made up of 14 amino acids. Germline V gene sequence: CDR1 PRHDT, CDR2 FYEKMQ (reference sequence). In DNA, the CDR3 is TGTGCCAGCAGCTTAGCGGGGGAGGGCTATGGCTACACCTTC. This gives the protein CASSLAGEGYGYTF.